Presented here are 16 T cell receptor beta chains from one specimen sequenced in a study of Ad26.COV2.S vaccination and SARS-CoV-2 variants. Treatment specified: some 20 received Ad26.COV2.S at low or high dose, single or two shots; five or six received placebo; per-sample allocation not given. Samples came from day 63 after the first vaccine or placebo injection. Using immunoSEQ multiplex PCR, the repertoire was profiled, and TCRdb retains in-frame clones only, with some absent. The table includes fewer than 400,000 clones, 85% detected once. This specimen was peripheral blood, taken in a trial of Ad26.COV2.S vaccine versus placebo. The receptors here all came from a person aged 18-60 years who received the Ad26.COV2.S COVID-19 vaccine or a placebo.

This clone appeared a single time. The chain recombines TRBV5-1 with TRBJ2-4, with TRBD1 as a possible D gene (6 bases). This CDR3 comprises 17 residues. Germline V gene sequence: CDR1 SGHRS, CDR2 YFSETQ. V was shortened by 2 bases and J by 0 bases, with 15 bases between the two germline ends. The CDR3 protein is CASSLEQGRLAKNIQYF. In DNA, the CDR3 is TGCGCCAGCAGCTTAGAGCAGGGGAGATTAGCCAAAAACATTCAGTACTTC.

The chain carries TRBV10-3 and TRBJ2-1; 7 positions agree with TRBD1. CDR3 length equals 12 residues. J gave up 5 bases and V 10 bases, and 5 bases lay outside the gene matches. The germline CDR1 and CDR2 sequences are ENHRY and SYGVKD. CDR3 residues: CATAGTDNEQFF. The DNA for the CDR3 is TGTGCCACCGCCGGGACAGACAATGAGCAGTTCTTC.

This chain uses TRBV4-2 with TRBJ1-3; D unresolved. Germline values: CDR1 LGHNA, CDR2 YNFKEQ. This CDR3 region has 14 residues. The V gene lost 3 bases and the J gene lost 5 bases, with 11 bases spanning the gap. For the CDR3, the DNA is TGTGCCAGCAGCCAGACCCAGGCTCGAAACACCATATATTTT. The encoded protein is CASSQTQARNTIYF.

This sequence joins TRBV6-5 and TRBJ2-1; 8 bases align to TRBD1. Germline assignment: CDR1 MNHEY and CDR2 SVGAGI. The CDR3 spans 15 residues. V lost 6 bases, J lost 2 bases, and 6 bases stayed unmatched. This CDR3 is CASSPKTGAYNEQFF. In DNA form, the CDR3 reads TGTGCCAGCAGCCCAAAGACAGGGGCCTACAATGAGCAGTTCTTC.

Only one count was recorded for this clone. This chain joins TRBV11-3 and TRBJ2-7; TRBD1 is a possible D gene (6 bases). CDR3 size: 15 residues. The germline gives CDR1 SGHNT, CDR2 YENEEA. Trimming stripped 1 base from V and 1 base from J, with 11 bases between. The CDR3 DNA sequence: TGTGCCAGCAGCTTAGTACAGGGATTATCCTACGAGCAGTACTTC. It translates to CASSLVQGLSYEQYF.

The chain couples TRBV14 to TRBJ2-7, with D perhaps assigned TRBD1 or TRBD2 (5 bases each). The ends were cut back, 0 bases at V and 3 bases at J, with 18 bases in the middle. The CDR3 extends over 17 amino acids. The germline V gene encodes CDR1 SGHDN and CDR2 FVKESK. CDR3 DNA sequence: TGTGCCAGCAGCCAAGATCGGGGCTCTACGGAACACTACGAGCAGTACTTC. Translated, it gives CASSQDRGSTEHYEQYF.

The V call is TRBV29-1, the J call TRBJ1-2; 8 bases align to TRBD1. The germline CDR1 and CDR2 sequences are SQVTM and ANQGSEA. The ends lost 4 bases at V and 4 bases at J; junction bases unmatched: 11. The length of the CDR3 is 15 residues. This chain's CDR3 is CSVGRGQGAIYGYTF. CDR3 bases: TGCAGCGTTGGGCGGGGGCAGGGGGCGATCTATGGCTACACCTTC. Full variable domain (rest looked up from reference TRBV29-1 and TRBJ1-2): SAVISQKPSRDICQRGTSLTIQCQVDSQVTMMFWYRQQPGQSLTLIATANQGSEATYESGFVIDKFPISRPNLTFSTLTVSNMSPEDSSIYLCSVGRGQGAIYGYTFGSGTRLTVV.

This CDR3 reads CAIRTGTGSGNTIYF. The CDR3 nucleotides are TGTGCCATCAGGACCGGGACAGGGTCAGGAAACACCATATATTTT. V is TRBV10-3 and J is TRBJ1-3, with TRBD1 identical over 9 bases. CDR1 ENHRY and CDR2 SYGVKD come from the germline V gene. This CDR3 has 15 amino acids. The V gene end was trimmed by 6 bases and the J gene end by 4 bases; junction bases not matched to a gene: 7.

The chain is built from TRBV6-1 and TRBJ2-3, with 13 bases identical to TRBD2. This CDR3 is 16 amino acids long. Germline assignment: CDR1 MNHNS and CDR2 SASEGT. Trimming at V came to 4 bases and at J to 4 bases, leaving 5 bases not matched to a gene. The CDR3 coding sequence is TGTGCCAGCAGTGCTACTAGCGGGGGGGCCCCAGATACGCAGTATTTT. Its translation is CASSATSGGAPDTQYF.

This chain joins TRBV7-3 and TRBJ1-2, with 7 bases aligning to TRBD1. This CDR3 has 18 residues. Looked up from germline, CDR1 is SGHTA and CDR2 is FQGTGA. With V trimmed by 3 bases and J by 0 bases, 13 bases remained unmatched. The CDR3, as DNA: TGTGCCAGCAGCTTCGGGATAGGGTGGGACAGAGCTAACTATGGCTACACCTTC. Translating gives CASSFGIGWDRANYGYTF.

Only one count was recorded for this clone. CDR3 amino acids: CASSTRESEAFF. The CDR3 coding sequence is TGCGCCAGCAGTACCAGGGAATCTGAAGCTTTCTTT. V usage is TRBV10-2 and J usage is TRBJ1-1, with D perhaps TRBD1 (5 bases). The germline V gene encodes CDR1 WSHSY and CDR2 SAAADI. The CDR3 runs 12 residues. The germline V and J ends were trimmed by 5 bases and 6 bases, with 10 bases remaining between them.

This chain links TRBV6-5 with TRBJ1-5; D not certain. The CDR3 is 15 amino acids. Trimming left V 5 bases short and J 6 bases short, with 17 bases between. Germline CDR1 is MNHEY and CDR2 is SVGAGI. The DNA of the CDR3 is TGTGCCAGCAGTCCCGGACTGGGCCTACCTCAGCCCCAGCATTTT. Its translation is CASSPGLGLPQPQHF.

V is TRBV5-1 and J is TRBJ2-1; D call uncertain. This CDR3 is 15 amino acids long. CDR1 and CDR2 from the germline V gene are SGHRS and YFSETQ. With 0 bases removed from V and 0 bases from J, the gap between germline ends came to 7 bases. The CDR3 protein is CASSLGTGSYNEQFF. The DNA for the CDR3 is TGCGCCAGCAGCTTGGGTACTGGCTCCTACAATGAGCAGTTCTTC.

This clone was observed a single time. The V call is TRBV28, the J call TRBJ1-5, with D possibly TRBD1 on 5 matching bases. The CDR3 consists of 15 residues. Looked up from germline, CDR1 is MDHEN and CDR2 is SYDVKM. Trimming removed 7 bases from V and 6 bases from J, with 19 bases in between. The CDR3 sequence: CASTNPGFGGQPQHF. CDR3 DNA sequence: TGTGCCAGCACCAACCCCGGGTTTGGGGGTCAGCCCCAGCATTTT.

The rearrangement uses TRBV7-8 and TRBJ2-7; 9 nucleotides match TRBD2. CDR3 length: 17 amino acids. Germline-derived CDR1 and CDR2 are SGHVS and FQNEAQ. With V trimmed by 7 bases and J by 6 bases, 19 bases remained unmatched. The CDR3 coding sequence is TGTGCCAGCACCGACCTAGCGGGGTCGGCCTATCGGCCCGAGCAGTACTTC. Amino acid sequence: CASTDLAGSAYRPEQYF.

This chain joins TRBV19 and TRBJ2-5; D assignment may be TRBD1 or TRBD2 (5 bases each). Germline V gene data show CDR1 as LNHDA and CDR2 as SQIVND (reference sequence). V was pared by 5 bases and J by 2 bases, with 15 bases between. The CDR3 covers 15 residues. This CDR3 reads CASSPSGTRQETQYF. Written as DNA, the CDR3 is TGTGCCAGTAGTCCCTCCGGGACGAGGCAAGAGACCCAGTACTTC.